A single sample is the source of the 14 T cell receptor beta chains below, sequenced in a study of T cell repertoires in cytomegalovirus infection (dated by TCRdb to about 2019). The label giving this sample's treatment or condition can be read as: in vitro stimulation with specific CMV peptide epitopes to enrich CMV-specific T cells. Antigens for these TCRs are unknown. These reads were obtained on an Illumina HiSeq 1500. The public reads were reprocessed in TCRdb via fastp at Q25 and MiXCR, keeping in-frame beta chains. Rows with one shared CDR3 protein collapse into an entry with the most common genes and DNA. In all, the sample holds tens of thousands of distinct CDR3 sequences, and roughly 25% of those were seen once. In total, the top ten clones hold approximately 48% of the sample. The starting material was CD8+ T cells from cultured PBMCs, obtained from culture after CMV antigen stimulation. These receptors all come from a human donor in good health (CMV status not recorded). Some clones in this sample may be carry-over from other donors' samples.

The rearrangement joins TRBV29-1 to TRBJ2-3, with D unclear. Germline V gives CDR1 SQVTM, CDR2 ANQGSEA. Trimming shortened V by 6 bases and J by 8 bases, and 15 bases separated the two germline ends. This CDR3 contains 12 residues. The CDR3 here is CSVPDLTPTQYF. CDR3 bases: TGCAGCGTCCCGGACCTCACCCCTACGCAGTATTTT.

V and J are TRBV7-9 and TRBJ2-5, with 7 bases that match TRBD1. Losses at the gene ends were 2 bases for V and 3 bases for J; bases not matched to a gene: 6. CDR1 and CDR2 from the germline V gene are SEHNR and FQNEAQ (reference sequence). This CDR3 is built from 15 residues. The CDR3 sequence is CASSLSRGPEETQYF. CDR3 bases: TGTGCCAGCAGCTTAAGTAGGGGGCCCGAAGAGACCCAGTACTTC.

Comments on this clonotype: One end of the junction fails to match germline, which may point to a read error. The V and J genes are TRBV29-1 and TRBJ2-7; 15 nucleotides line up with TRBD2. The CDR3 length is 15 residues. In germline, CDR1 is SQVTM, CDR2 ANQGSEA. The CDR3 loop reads CSVEDRTSGGERFFF. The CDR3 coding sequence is TGCAGCGTTGAAGACAGGACTAGCGGGGGGGAACGCTTTTTCTTC.

The CDR3 loop is CASSSLDSGTEAFF. Here the CDR3 DNA reads TGTGCCAGCAGCTCCCTGGACTCAGGGACTGAAGCTTTCTTT. The chain has TRBV5-8 and TRBJ1-1, with D possibly being TRBD1 (5 bases). Germline V gene data show CDR1 as SGHTS and CDR2 as YDEGEE. The CDR3 extends over 14 amino acids. V was pared by 3 bases and J by 5 bases, with 14 bases between.

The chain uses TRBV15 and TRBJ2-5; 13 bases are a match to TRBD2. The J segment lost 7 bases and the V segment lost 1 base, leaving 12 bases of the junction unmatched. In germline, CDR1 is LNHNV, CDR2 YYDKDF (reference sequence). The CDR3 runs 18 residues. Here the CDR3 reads CATSRVVLRTSGRSTQYF. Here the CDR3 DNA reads TGTGCCACCAGCAGAGTCGTCCTGAGGACTAGCGGGAGATCGACCCAGTACTTC.

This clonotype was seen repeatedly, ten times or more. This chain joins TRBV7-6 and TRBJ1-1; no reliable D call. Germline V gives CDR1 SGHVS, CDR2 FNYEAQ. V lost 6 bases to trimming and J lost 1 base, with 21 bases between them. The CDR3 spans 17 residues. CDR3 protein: CASSLDPLDSGNTEAFF. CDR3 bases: TGTGCCAGCAGTCTCGATCCCCTGGATTCCGGGAACACTGAAGCTTTCTTT.

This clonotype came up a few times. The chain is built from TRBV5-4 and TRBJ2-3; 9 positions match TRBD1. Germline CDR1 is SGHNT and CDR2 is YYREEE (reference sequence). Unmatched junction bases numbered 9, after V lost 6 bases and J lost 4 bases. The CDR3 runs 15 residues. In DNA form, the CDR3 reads TGTGCCAGCACCGTCCCGGGACAGGGAGCAGATACGCAGTATTTT. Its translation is CASTVPGQGADTQYF.

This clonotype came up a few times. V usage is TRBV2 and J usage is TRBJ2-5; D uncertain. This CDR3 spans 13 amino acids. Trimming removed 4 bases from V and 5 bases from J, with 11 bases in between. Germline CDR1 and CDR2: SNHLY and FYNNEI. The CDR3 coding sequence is TGTGCCAGCAGTGGCGAAGGGCCGGAGACCCAGTACTTC. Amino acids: CASSGEGPETQYF.

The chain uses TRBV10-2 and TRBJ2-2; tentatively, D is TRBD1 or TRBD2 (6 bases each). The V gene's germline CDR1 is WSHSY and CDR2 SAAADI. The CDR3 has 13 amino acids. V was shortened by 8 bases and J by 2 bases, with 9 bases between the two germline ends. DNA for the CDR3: TGCGCCAGCGCGGGACAAAACACCGGGGAGCTGTTTTTT. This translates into CASAGQNTGELFF.

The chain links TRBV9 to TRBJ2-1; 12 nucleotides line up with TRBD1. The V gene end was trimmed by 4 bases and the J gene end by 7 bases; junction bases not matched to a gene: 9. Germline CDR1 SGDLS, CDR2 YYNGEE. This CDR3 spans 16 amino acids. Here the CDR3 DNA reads TGTGCCAGCAGCCCCCCGGGGGGACAGGGGGCTAATGAGCAGTTCTTC. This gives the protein CASSPPGGQGANEQFF.

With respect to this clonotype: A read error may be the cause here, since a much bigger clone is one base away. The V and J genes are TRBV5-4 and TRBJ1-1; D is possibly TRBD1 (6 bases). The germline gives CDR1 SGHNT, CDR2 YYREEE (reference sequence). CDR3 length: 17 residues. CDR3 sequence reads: CASSWGGPGAMNTKAFF. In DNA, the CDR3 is TGTGCCAGCAGCTGGGGTGGGCCAGGGGCCATGAACACTAAAGCTTTCTTT.

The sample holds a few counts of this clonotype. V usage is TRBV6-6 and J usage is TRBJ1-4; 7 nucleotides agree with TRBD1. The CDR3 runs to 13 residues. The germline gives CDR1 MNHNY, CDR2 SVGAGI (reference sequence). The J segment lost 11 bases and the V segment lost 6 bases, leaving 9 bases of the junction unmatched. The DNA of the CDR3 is TGTGCCAGCAGCCCACAGACAGGGCCGAAACTGTTTTTT. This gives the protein CASSPQTGPKLFF.

The CDR3 bases are TGCGCCAGCAGCCCGGGACTAGCGGCCTCCTACGAGCAGTACTTC. This codes for CASSPGLAASYEQYF. The chain recombines TRBV10-2 with TRBJ2-7, with 11 bases fitting TRBD2. With V trimmed by 6 bases and J by 0 bases, 4 bases remained unmatched. The CDR3 sequence is 15 residues long. Germline-derived CDR1 and CDR2 are WSHSY and SAAADI.

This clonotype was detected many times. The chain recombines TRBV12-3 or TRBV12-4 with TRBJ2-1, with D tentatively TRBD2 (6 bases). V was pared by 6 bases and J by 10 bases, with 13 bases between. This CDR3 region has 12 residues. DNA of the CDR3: TGTGCCAGCAGCCCTCCCCGGGGGGAGCAGTTCTTC. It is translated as CASSPPRGEQFF.